These 22 T cell receptor beta chains were all obtained from the same sample, sequenced in a study of technical replicates of blood from a few donors. This table comes from immunoSEQ multiplex PCR, and its TCRdb copy is limited to in-frame clones, with some not included. This sample has around 84,000 clones, with roughly 92% found just once. The specimen sequenced was T cells isolated from PBMCs. The receptors shown here come from a human donor in good health.

This chain uses TRBV27 with TRBJ2-7; 7 bases align to TRBD1. Losses at the gene ends were 7 bases for V and 2 bases for J; bases not matched to a gene: 11. Germline CDR1 reads MNHEY; CDR2 reads SMNVEV (reference sequence). The CDR3 runs 15 residues. The CDR3 DNA is TGTGCCAGCATCAAAAGGGACAGCCTCCCCTACGAGCAGTACTTC. Protein: CASIKRDSLPYEQYF.

The chain carries TRBV5-1 and TRBJ2-5; D is perhaps TRBD1 (6 bases). CDR1 SGHRS and CDR2 YFSETQ come from the germline V gene. There are 13 residues in the CDR3. Trimming left V 1 base short and J 4 bases short, with 8 bases between. CDR3 bases: TGCGCCAGCAGCTTGACAGGGAGAGAGACCCAGTACTTC. This codes for CASSLTGRETQYF.

V is TRBV27 and J is TRBJ2-2; maybe TRBD1 (7 bases). This CDR3 is built from 19 residues. From germline, CDR1 is MNHEY and CDR2 SMNVEV (reference sequence). V lost 3 bases to trimming and J lost 0 bases, with 20 bases between them. In nucleotides, the CDR3 is TGTGCCAGCAGTTTCGCTATATTCGCAGGGGGGCCGAACACCGGGGAGCTGTTTTTT. Protein: CASSFAIFAGGPNTGELFF.

This rearrangement joins TRBV5-1 to TRBJ1-2, with 9 bases matching TRBD1. Germline V gives CDR1 SGHRS, CDR2 YFSETQ. The ends lost 7 bases at V and 5 bases at J; junction bases unmatched: 18. The CDR3 runs 17 residues. The CDR3 here is CASRTGTGYFFQYGYTF. CDR3 sequence (DNA): TGCGCCAGCCGCACCGGGACAGGGTATTTTTTCCAATATGGCTACACCTTC.

This clone showed up just once. The genes are TRBV9 and TRBJ2-3; 11 bases map to TRBD2. Trimming cost V 0 bases and J 6 bases; bases outside gene matches: 12. Germline-derived CDR1 and CDR2 are SGDLS and YYNGEE. The CDR3 sequence is 18 residues long. For the CDR3, the DNA is TGTGCCAGCAGCGTAGCTACTCGTCTAGCGGGAGGATTGGATACGCAGTATTTT. Translation: CASSVATRLAGGLDTQYF. Full variable domain (missing parts from reference TRBV9 and TRBJ2-3): DSGVTQTPKHLITATGQRVTLRCSPRSGDLSVYWYQQSLDQGLQFLIQYYNGEERAKGNILERFSAQQFPDLHSELNLSSLELGDSALYFCASSVATRLAGGLDTQYFGPGTRLTVL.

The genes are TRBV4-1 and TRBJ1-4; no definite D call. Germline V gives CDR1 MGHRA, CDR2 YSYEKL. The CDR3 loop spans 16 amino acids. V lost 3 bases and J 3 bases, leaving 14 bases between the germline ends. CDR3: CASSQPPGNPNEKLFF. The CDR3 DNA reads as TGCGCCAGCAGCCAGCCGCCCGGGAATCCTAATGAAAAACTGTTTTTT.

The chain combines TRBV9 with TRBJ2-3; 14 bases agree with TRBD2. Germline CDR1 is SGDLS and CDR2 is YYNGEE. The CDR3 sequence is 19 residues long. Germline trimming cut 3 bases from V and 1 base from J; bases unmatched to any gene: 10. The CDR3 sequence: CASSGLGLAGGQRTDTQYF. The CDR3 nucleotides are TGTGCCAGCAGCGGGTTAGGACTAGCGGGAGGACAGCGCACAGATACGCAGTATTTT.

This clone occurred a few times. The V gene is TRBV28, the J gene TRBJ1-2; D perhaps matches TRBD1 (5 bases). This CDR3 contains 12 residues. Germline lookup yields CDR1 MDHEN and CDR2 SYDVKM. V lost 6 bases to trimming and J lost 6 bases, with 11 bases between them. CDR3 nucleotide sequence: TGTGCCAGCAGCCTAAACAGGAATGGCTACACCTTC. It translates to CASSLNRNGYTF.

The CDR3 bases are TGTGCCAGCAAGGAGGGGGCGGGTTACAGCAATCAGCCCCAGCATTTT. This translates into CASKEGAGYSNQPQHF. The rearrangement uses TRBV2 and TRBJ1-5, with TRBD1 matching over 7 bases. The V gene end was trimmed by 7 bases and the J gene end by 1 base; junction bases not matched to a gene: 10. This CDR3 spans 16 amino acids. CDR1 and CDR2 from the germline V gene are SNHLY and FYNNEI.

The rearrangement uses TRBV19 and TRBJ2-1; TRBD2 matches 10 bases. Germline CDR1 is LNHDA and CDR2 is SQIVND (reference sequence). V trimming: 5 bases; J trimming: 2 bases; junction bases outside the gene matches: 12. This CDR3 region has 18 residues. The CDR3 region is CASSFWRTSGTTYNEQFF. Here the CDR3 DNA reads TGTGCCAGTAGTTTCTGGAGGACTAGCGGCACCACCTACAATGAGCAGTTCTTC.

The V call is TRBV2, the J call TRBJ2-3; 8 nucleotides match TRBD1. The CDR3 has 14 amino acids. CDR1 and CDR2 (germline): SNHLY, FYNNEI. J gave up 1 base and V 6 bases, and 3 bases lay outside the gene matches. CDR3 residues: CASSPDRGTDTQYF. The CDR3 coding sequence is TGTGCCAGCAGCCCGGACAGGGGCACAGATACGCAGTATTTT. The full variable domain, its missing parts supplied by reference TRBV2 and TRBJ2-3, is EPEVTQTPSHQVTQMGQEVILRCVPISNHLYFYWYRQILGQKVEFLVSFYNNEISEKSEIFDDQFSVERPDGSNFTLKIRSTKLEDSAMYFCASSPDRGTDTQYFGPGTRLTVL.

The rearrangement links TRBV27 to TRBJ2-7; D is unresolved. The CDR3 extends over 14 amino acids. With 2 bases removed from V and 0 bases from J, the gap between germline ends came to 8 bases. CDR1 and CDR2 (germline): MNHEY, SMNVEV (reference sequence). CDR3 region: CASSLAWSSYEQYF. The CDR3 nucleotides are TGTGCCAGCAGTTTAGCGTGGAGCTCCTACGAGCAGTACTTC.

The rearrangement joins TRBV28 to TRBJ2-1; 8 bases match TRBD2. The V and J ends lost 7 bases and 8 bases, in that order; junction bases with no gene match: 13. Germline CDR1 reads MDHEN; CDR2 reads SYDVKM. The CDR3 runs 15 residues. The CDR3 bases are TGTGCCAGCACCTCAACGGGACTAGTTTCAGATGAGCAGTTCTTC. Translated: CASTSTGLVSDEQFF.

This chain uses TRBV25-1 with TRBJ1-2, with 8 positions matching TRBD1. The CDR3 is 12 amino acids. With 6 bases clipped from V and 8 bases from J, the junction kept 5 bases outside the gene matches. CDR1 and CDR2 (germline): MGHDK, SYGVNS. The CDR3 nucleotides are TGTGCCAGCAGCCAGGGGGCGCGGGGCTACACCTTC. As protein: CASSQGARGYTF.

The chain recombines TRBV7-9 with TRBJ2-7, with a possible D match to TRBD1 (5 bases). The CDR3 spans 16 residues. Trimming took off 7 bases at V and 1 base at J, with 20 bases between the two ends. From germline, CDR1 is SEHNR and CDR2 FQNEAQ (reference sequence). CDR3 coding DNA: TGTGCCAGCAACGACCAGGGTTCCTGGAAATCCTACGAGCAGTACTTC. Its protein is CASNDQGSWKSYEQYF.

The chain is built from TRBV6-4 and TRBJ1-2; 7 bases line up with TRBD1. Germline assignment: CDR1 MRHNA and CDR2 SNTAGT. The CDR3 runs to 14 residues. V shed 2 bases, J shed 5 bases, and the junction held 5 bases outside the gene matches. The CDR3 region has the DNA TGTGCCAGCAGTGACACAGGGGACAGTTATGGCTACACCTTC. It yields the protein CASSDTGDSYGYTF.

The chain links TRBV29-1 to TRBJ2-3; TRBD2 agrees at 7 bases. This CDR3 is 15 amino acids long. The V gene's germline CDR1 is SQVTM and CDR2 ANQGSEA. J was trimmed by 3 bases and V by 3 bases; bases with no gene match: 9. Here the CDR3 reads CSVDRTGGGTDTQYF. DNA for the CDR3: TGCAGCGTTGATCGAACTGGCGGGGGAACAGATACGCAGTATTTT.

The chain uses TRBV28 and TRBJ2-1; 13 bases line up with TRBD2. The germline CDR1 and CDR2 sequences are MDHEN and SYDVKM. J was trimmed by 6 bases and V by 0 bases; bases with no gene match: 8. CDR3 length: 18 amino acids. CDR3 sequence: CASSLWAGTSGMGNEQFF. Written as DNA, the CDR3 is TGTGCCAGCAGTTTATGGGCCGGGACTAGCGGGATGGGCAATGAGCAGTTCTTC.

This clone was seen just once. V usage is TRBV5-1 and J usage is TRBJ1-2; TRBD1 matches at 7 bases. CDR3 length: 13 amino acids. Germline V gene lookup returns CDR1 SGHRS and CDR2 YFSETQ. Trimming at V came to 3 bases and at J to 4 bases, leaving 3 bases not matched to a gene. CDR3 DNA sequence: TGCGCCAGCAGCTATGACAGGGCCTATGGCTACACCTTC. It codes for CASSYDRAYGYTF.

The chain is built from TRBV7-9 and TRBJ1-5; D call uncertain. V was clipped by 2 bases and J by 8 bases, with 10 bases between them. This CDR3 comprises 13 residues. From germline, CDR1 is SEHNR and CDR2 FQNEAQ (reference sequence). The CDR3 spells CASSLSEEKPQHF. The CDR3 DNA sequence: TGTGCCAGCAGCTTAAGCGAGGAAAAGCCCCAGCATTTT.

Only one count was recorded for this clone. The chain uses TRBV6-1 and TRBJ1-4, with D unclear. Germline-derived CDR1 and CDR2 are MNHNS and SASEGT. V lost 7 bases and J lost 7, with 19 bases in between. The CDR3 totals 15 residues. DNA for the CDR3: TGTGCCAGCACCCTCCCAGTGAGCTCGGGTGAAAAACTGTTTTTT. This sequence encodes CASTLPVSSGEKLFF.

The J gene is TRBJ2-2, the V gene TRBV7-6; D is perhaps TRBD1 (5 bases). This CDR3 has 16 amino acids. Between the trimmed V and J ends, which lost 5 bases and 0 bases, there was a span of 13 bases. From germline, CDR1 is SGHVS and CDR2 FNYEAQ. The CDR3 DNA is TGTGCCAGCAGCCCCCAGCCAGGGTCGAACACCGGGGAGCTGTTTTTT. This sequence encodes CASSPQPGSNTGELFF.